Listed below are T cell receptor beta chains from one sample, sequenced in a study of blood T cell repertoires in COVID-19. TCRdb keeps only in-frame clones here, not all; method: immunoSEQ multiplex PCR. This sample has approximately 360,000 clones; 88% occur once, and the top ten carry more than 0.9%. The specimen sequenced was PBMCs or T cells enriched from blood (not recorded which). Receptors originate from a woman in her twenties or thirties with acute COVID-19. Each CDR3 is given with its conserved first and last residue. Fields, in order: V gene, CDR3 protein.

v_call: TRBV6-5; cdr3_aa: CASSRLAGVNSPLHF
v_call: TRBV5-4; cdr3_aa: CASSFRGNYGYTF
v_call: TRBV24-1; cdr3_aa: CATSDPFTGETQYF
v_call: TRBV18; cdr3_aa: CASSPTIDRTGNTIYF
v_call: TRBV7-3; cdr3_aa: CASSGSSYNSPLHF
v_call: TRBV28; cdr3_aa: CASSSQGYSQYF
v_call: TRBV2; cdr3_aa: CASRATAYEQYF
v_call: TRBV7-2; cdr3_aa: CASSQGQGWRTLHF
v_call: TRBV19; cdr3_aa: CASSTRQGVPYEQYF
v_call: TRBV7-8; cdr3_aa: CASSTDRYNEQFF
v_call: TRBV7-3; cdr3_aa: CASSLQGSVPYEQYF
v_call: TRBV2; cdr3_aa: CASSEPGSNQPQHF